What follows describes a single T cell receptor beta chain. Its specificity is unknown. With V trimmed by 5 bases and J by 6 bases, 10 bases remained unmatched. The CDR3 sequence is 15 residues long. Germline V gene lookup returns CDR1 LNHDA and CDR2 SQIVND (reference sequence). Normal lung sampling was at least 3 cm from the tumour, as distant as possible. Measured with immunoSEQ multiplex PCR; TCRdb has only the in-frame clones, and not every one. The table records about 8,700 clones, around 67% of them present only once. The sample comes from a study of immune cell composition in non-small cell lung cancer. Study overall: Histologic subtype was mainly adenocarcinoma or squamous cell carcinoma.

Study-level findings and limits: Approximately 73% of squamous and approximately 30% of adenocarcinoma cases had tumour-associated clones >0.5%.

This chain links TRBV19 with TRBJ1-5; 7 bases agree with TRBD1. The specimen sequenced was non-adjacent lung tissue. The TCR originated in a human donor with non-small cell lung cancer. As DNA, the CDR3 is TGTGCCAGTAGTGCACAAAGACAGGGCGTTCAGCCCCAGCATTTT. Amino acid sequence: CASSAQRQGVQPQHF.